Following are 21 T cell receptor beta chains from one sample sequenced in a study of blood T cell repertoires in COVID-19. TCRdb's copy holds only in-frame clones and misses some; the assay was immunoSEQ multiplex PCR. The sample lists 300,000 to 400,000 clones, around 87% occurring once. Sequenced: PBMCs or T cells enriched from blood (not recorded which). Receptors originate from a man younger than 35 who had recovered from COVID-19.

The chain employs TRBV4-3 and TRBJ1-4; D might be TRBD1 (5 bases). This CDR3 is 14 amino acids long. The V end was cut by 3 bases, the J end by 7 bases, with 12 bases between. CDR1 and CDR2 from the germline V gene are LGHNA and YSLEER. CDR3 loop: CASSQPGLGEKLFF. In DNA, the CDR3 is TGCGCCAGCAGCCAGCCGGGACTCGGTGAAAAACTGTTTTTT.

The chain has TRBV9 and TRBJ2-5; 8 bases line up with TRBD1. The V gene end was trimmed by 2 bases and the J gene end by 7 bases; junction bases not matched to a gene: 7. The CDR3 loop spans 14 amino acids. Germline lookup yields CDR1 SGDLS and CDR2 YYNGEE. CDR3 nucleotide sequence: TGTGCCAGCAGCGTGGGACAGGAGGGGGGGACCCAGTACTTC. Its translation is CASSVGQEGGTQYF.

This clone has just one count. This rearrangement joins TRBV6-6 to TRBJ2-7, with D perhaps matching TRBD2 (5 bases). V gave up 4 bases and J gave up 3 bases, with 7 bases separating them. Germline loops: CDR1 MNHNY, CDR2 SVGAGI (reference sequence). The CDR3 consists of 12 residues. The CDR3 coding sequence is TGTGCCAGCAGTTCAAGCGGCTACGAGCAGTACTTC. Protein: CASSSSGYEQYF.

This clone was recorded a few times. V and J are TRBV9 and TRBJ2-2, with a weak D call TRBD2 (6 bases). The CDR3 is made up of 15 amino acids. V was clipped by 2 bases and J by 0 bases, with 8 bases between them. Germline CDR1 reads SGDLS; CDR2 reads YYNGEE. CDR3 coding DNA: TGTGCCAGCAGCGTTCGACTAGCGAACACCGGGGAGCTGTTTTTT. Protein: CASSVRLANTGELFF.

The chain has TRBV5-1 and TRBJ1-4; 7 positions match TRBD1. The V and J ends lost 3 bases and 7 bases, in that order; junction bases with no gene match: 9. In germline, CDR1 is SGHRS, CDR2 YFSETQ. This CDR3 has 15 amino acids. The CDR3 spells CASSSTGRVAEKLFF. The CDR3 coding sequence is TGCGCCAGCAGCTCGACAGGGCGGGTTGCTGAAAAACTGTTTTTT.

This sequence joins TRBV29-1 and TRBJ2-7, with D tentatively TRBD2 (7 bases). The V gene's germline CDR1 is SQVTM and CDR2 ANQGSEA. CDR3 length equals 13 residues. V dropped 7 bases and J dropped 3 bases, with 16 bases sitting between them. The CDR3 reads CSAGGGLNYEQYF. In DNA form, the CDR3 reads TGCAGCGCTGGGGGGGGGCTGAACTACGAGCAGTACTTC.

V and J are TRBV25-1 and TRBJ1-2; D call uncertain. Trimming pared 5 bases from V and 3 bases from J, leaving 10 bases between. Germline V CDR1 and CDR2: MGHDK, SYGVNS. CDR3 length equals 13 residues. In DNA, the CDR3 is TGTGCCAGCAGTCTGGGAGGCGACTATGGCTACACCTTC. It encodes CASSLGGDYGYTF.

The rearrangement links TRBV7-9 to TRBJ2-3; the D gene is possibly TRBD1 (6 bases). The V gene's germline CDR1 is SEHNR and CDR2 FQNEAQ (reference sequence). The germline V and J ends were trimmed by 5 bases and 8 bases, with 14 bases remaining between them. The CDR3 extends over 13 amino acids. The CDR3 loop reads CASSATQGSTQYF. The CDR3 coding sequence is TGTGCCAGCAGCGCCACACAGGGTAGTACGCAGTATTTT.

CDR3 residues: CASSPTTSTNTEAFF. CDR3 bases: TGTGCCAGCAGTCCCACAACGTCAACGAACACTGAAGCTTTCTTT. The chain uses TRBV6-6 and TRBJ1-1; D ambiguous. The CDR3 runs 15 residues. Germline CDR1 and CDR2: MNHNY and SVGAGI (reference sequence). Trimming took 5 bases from V and 1 from J, leaving 14 bases between them.

The chain is built from TRBV5-4 and TRBJ2-5; D might be TRBD2 (6 bases). Trimming left V 6 bases short and J 4 bases short, with 19 bases between. Germline loops: CDR1 SGHNT, CDR2 YYREEE (reference sequence). The CDR3 consists of 15 residues. CDR3 sequence: CASTHPGRPPETQYF. CDR3 DNA: TGTGCCAGCACCCACCCAGGGAGGCCACCAGAGACCCAGTACTTC.

This chain uses TRBV5-1 with TRBJ1-4; 7 nucleotides agree with TRBD1. Germline CDR1 is SGHRS and CDR2 is YFSETQ. The CDR3 totals 14 residues. Trimming at V came to 0 bases and at J to 8 bases, leaving 4 bases not matched to a gene. The CDR3 loop reads CASSLAGGEEKLFF. The DNA of the CDR3 is TGCGCCAGCAGCTTGGCAGGGGGTGAAGAAAAACTGTTTTTT.

This clone was seen a few times. V gene TRBV27 combines with J gene TRBJ1-1, with D possibly matching TRBD1 (5 bases). In germline, CDR1 is MNHEY, CDR2 SMNVEV (reference sequence). The CDR3 has 15 residues. Trimming left V 7 bases short and J 1 base short, with 16 bases between. The CDR3 spells CASNNPRASNTEAFF. The CDR3 nucleotides are TGTGCCAGCAATAACCCCAGGGCCTCGAACACTGAAGCTTTCTTT.

V is TRBV24-1 and J is TRBJ1-4, with TRBD1 matching over 10 bases. Germline CDR1 KGHDR, CDR2 SFDVKD. There are 17 residues in the CDR3. J was trimmed by 8 bases and V by 4 bases; bases with no gene match: 12. CDR3 protein: CATSDPGTGVLGEKLFF. CDR3 in DNA: TGTGCCACCAGTGACCCCGGGACAGGGGTTTTAGGGGAAAAACTGTTTTTT.

This rearrangement joins TRBV11-3 to TRBJ2-5, with a tentative D call TRBD1 (6 bases). Germline CDR1 and CDR2: SGHNT and YENEEA. CDR3 length: 13 residues. V dropped 3 bases and J dropped 2 bases, with 7 bases sitting between them. CDR3 protein: CASSLDRQETQYF. The CDR3 DNA reads as TGTGCCAGCAGCTTGGACAGACAAGAGACCCAGTACTTC.

This sequence joins TRBV7-2 and TRBJ1-1, with no clear D. The V and J ends lost 2 bases and 1 base respectively, with 11 bases between them. Germline V lookup: CDR1 SGHTA, CDR2 FQGNSA. This CDR3 comprises 15 residues. The CDR3 region is CASSLNPGGNTEAFF. CDR3 bases: TGTGCCAGCAGCTTAAACCCCGGTGGGAACACTGAAGCTTTCTTT. The full variable domain, completed using reference TRBV7-2 and TRBJ1-1, is GAGVSQSPSNKVTEKGKDVELRCDPISGHTALYWYRQSLGQGLEFLIYFQGNSAPDKSGLPSDRFSAERTGGSVSTLTIQRTQQEDSAVYLCASSLNPGGNTEAFFGQGTRLTVV.

This chain links TRBV11-2 with TRBJ1-1, with a tentative D call TRBD1 (6 bases). The CDR3 spans 16 residues. Trimming took off 8 bases at V and 5 bases at J, with 24 bases between the two ends. In germline, CDR1 is SGHAT, CDR2 FQNNGV. The CDR3 protein is CASLGARGRKETEAFF. Here the CDR3 DNA reads TGTGCCAGCCTGGGGGCCCGTGGCCGCAAGGAGACTGAAGCTTTCTTT.

The chain joins TRBV19 to TRBJ2-7; 8 nucleotides align to TRBD2. The junction had 8 bases not matched to a gene; V was cut back by 5 bases and J by 2 bases. From germline, CDR1 is LNHDA and CDR2 SQIVND (reference sequence). The CDR3 has 15 residues. DNA of the CDR3: TGTGCCAGTAGTCGGGGGGGGACTAAACCCTACGAGCAGTACTTC. This translates into CASSRGGTKPYEQYF. Using reference TRBV19 and TRBJ2-7 for the parts outside the CDR3, the full variable domain is DGGITQSPKYLFRKEGQNVTLSCEQNLNHDAMYWYRQDPGQGLRLIYYSQIVNDFQKGDIAEGYSVSREKKESFPLTVTSAQKNPTAFYLCASSRGGTKPYEQYFGPGTRLTVT.

This chain connects TRBV5-1 to TRBJ2-7; maybe TRBD1 (6 bases). The V and J ends lost 0 bases and 1 base respectively, with 11 bases between them. This CDR3 contains 15 residues. Germline CDR1 reads SGHRS; CDR2 reads YFSETQ. The CDR3 region has the DNA TGCGCCAGCAGCTTGGCCCCCGGACAGTCCTACGAGCAGTACTTC. Translating it yields CASSLAPGQSYEQYF.

J is TRBJ2-3 and V is TRBV5-1; no definite D call. With 3 bases removed from V and 0 bases from J, the gap between germline ends came to 11 bases. Germline V gene lookup returns CDR1 SGHRS and CDR2 YFSETQ. This CDR3 comprises 15 residues. The CDR3, as DNA: TGCGCCAGCAGCTCGACTGGAACTAGCACAGATACGCAGTATTTT. Translating it yields CASSSTGTSTDTQYF. Supplemented by reference TRBV5-1 and TRBJ2-3, the full variable domain reads KAGVTQTPRYLIKTRGQQVTLSCSPISGHRSVSWYQQTPGQGLQFLFEYFSETQRNKGNFPGRFSGRQFSNSRSEMNVSTLELGDSALYLCASSSTGTSTDTQYFGPGTRLTVL.

The chain recombines TRBV10-3 with TRBJ2-5; 10 bases are shared with TRBD1. This CDR3 has 16 amino acids. J gave up 5 bases and V 10 bases, and 16 bases lay outside the gene matches. Germline CDR1 ENHRY, CDR2 SYGVKD. For the CDR3, the DNA is TGTGCCACGCGCGGCACGGGGACAGGGGAGGGGGAGACCCAGTACTTC. Translating it yields CATRGTGTGEGETQYF.

This chain connects TRBV5-1 to TRBJ2-1; 13 bases align to TRBD2. The CDR3 is 15 residues long. Germline lookup yields CDR1 SGHRS and CDR2 YFSETQ. Germline trimming cut 4 bases from V and 8 bases from J; bases unmatched to any gene: 6. The CDR3 sequence is CASSETSGRYDEQFF. The CDR3 DNA is TGCGCCAGCAGCGAGACTAGCGGGAGGTACGATGAGCAGTTCTTC.